The rows below give T cell receptor beta chains drawn from one sample of a study of a mutant IDH1 vaccine in newly diagnosed glioma. Some clones are missing from TCRdb's copy, which holds only in-frame ones; the method was immunoSEQ multiplex PCR. Among some 29,000 clones listed, around 76% were seen once. Their recognized antigens are unknown. The starting material was PBMCs, obtained from a glioma patient whose treatment included an IDH1 peptide vaccine. All receptors come from a man between 50 and 59 years old with glioma. Each CDR3 is given with its conserved first and last residue. The D gene is left open where the match is weak. Clone sizes are given selectively: once, few, many, or a class where the clone is expanded.

TRBJ1-5 | TRBV7-2 | few | . | TGTGCCAGCAGCTTCATGAGTCAGCCCCAGCATTTT | CASSFMSQPQHF
TRBJ1-1 | TRBV28 | once | . | TGTGCCAGCAGCGCCGACACCAACACTGAAGCTTTCTTT | CASSADTNTEAFF
TRBJ1-6 | TRBV7-2 | once | . | TGTGCCAGCAGCTTAAGGCAGAGTCTCTATAATTCACCCCTCCACTTT | CASSLRQSLYNSPLHF
TRBJ1-1 | TRBV7-2 | few | TRBD1 | TGTGCCAGCAGCTTATCAGGGGGCTGGGCCTTGACTGAAGCTTTCTTT | CASSLSGGWALTEAFF
TRBJ1-6 | TRBV5-1 | . | . | TGCGCCAGCAGCTTGGGGCCAGTCGCGTCCTATAATTCACCCCTCCACTTT | CASSLGPVASYNSPLHF
TRBJ1-5 | TRBV7-9 | . | . | TGTGCCAGCAGCTTAGGCTATGCGGCCCAAAGGGGCAATCAGCCCCAGCATTTT | CASSLGYAAQRGNQPQHF
TRBJ1-3 | TRBV27 | . | TRBD1 | TGTGCCAGCAGTACTACCGGGACAGGGGGAAACACCATATATTTT | CASSTTGTGGNTIYF
TRBJ1-1 | TRBV2 | few | . | TGTGCCAGCAGTGAAGGGCAGCAACTAGGGGCTTTCTTT | CASSEGQQLGAFF
TRBJ2-6 | TRBV9 | few | . | TGTGCCAGCAGCCCCCGGGTTTCCTCTGGGGCCAACGTCCTGACTTTC | CASSPRVSSGANVLTF
TRBJ2-5 | TRBV30 | . | TRBD1 | TGTGCCTGGAGCCCCGGACAGGGGAAAAACCAAGAGATGACCCAGTACTTC | CAWSPGQGKNQEMTQYF
TRBJ1-1 | TRBV10-1 | . | . | TGCGCCAGCGTCGAGGGGAAACAGTTGAACACTGAAGCTTTCTTT | CASVEGKQLNTEAFF
TRBJ1-5 | TRBV18 | . | TRBD1 | TGTGCCAGCTCACCTTTTGGACAGGGGGTAAATCAGCCCCAGCATTTT | CASSPFGQGVNQPQHF
TRBJ2-5 | TRBV2 | once | . | TGTGCCAGCAGAACTCTTCAAGAGACCCAGTACTTC | CASRTLQETQYF
TRBJ1-3 | TRBV5-4 | . | TRBD1 | TGTGCCAGCAGCCGACCCGGGACAGGGAACTCTGGAAACACCATATATTTT | CASSRPGTGNSGNTIYF
TRBJ1-5 | TRBV7-2 | . | . | TGTGCCAGCAGCTTAGGCAGGGGAAATCAGCCCCAGCATTTT | CASSLGRGNQPQHF
TRBJ2-2 | TRBV4-2 | . | TRBD2 | TGTGCCAGCAGCCCAGCGGGGGAGGGCACCGGGGAGCTGTTTTTT | CASSPAGEGTGELFF